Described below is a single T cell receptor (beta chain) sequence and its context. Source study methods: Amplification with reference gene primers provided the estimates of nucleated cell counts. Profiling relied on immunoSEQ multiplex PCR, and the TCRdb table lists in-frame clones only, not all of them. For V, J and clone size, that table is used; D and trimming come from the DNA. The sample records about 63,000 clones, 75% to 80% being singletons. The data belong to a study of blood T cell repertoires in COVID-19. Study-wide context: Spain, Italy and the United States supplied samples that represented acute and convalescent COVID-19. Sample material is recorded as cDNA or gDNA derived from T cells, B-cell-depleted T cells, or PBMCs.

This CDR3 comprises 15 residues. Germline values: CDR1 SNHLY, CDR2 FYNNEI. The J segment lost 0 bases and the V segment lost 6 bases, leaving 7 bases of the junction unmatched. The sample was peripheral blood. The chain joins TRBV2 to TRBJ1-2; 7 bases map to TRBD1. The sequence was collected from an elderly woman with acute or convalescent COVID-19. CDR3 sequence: CASRTGTASNYGYTF. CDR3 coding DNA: TGTGCCAGCAGAACCGGGACAGCCTCTAACTATGGCTACACCTTC.